The 21 T cell receptor beta chains listed next were all sequenced from one sample in a study of beta chain features in type 1 diabetes (dated by TCRdb to the late 2010s). The study at large found these results: A moderate but significant shortening of TCRB CDR3 length was observed in type 1 diabetes patients in all four CD4+ subsets.

Antigen specificity for these receptors is unknown. The library was prepared using the immunoSEQ multiplex PCR assay. All of the isolated RNA was reverse transcribed with the High Capacity cDNA Reverse Transcription Kit, so expressed TCRB transcripts were sequenced. In TCRdb, the immuneACCESS table is reduced to in-frame sequences with V and J assigned. These tables do not hold every clone; where another copy was compared, an unresolved V gene accounts for under half, and the others remain unexplained. This sample comprises 550,000 to 850,000 clones, 13% of them detected only once. The ten largest clones capture approximately 0.022% of the sample. Material for sequencing was naive CD4+ T cells from blood. Reading the label with the study, this specimen's cell subset or site is: true naive CD4+ T cells. The source of these receptors is a man in his late teens or twenties with type 1 diabetes.

The chain combines TRBV5-1 with TRBJ2-1; TRBD2 might be the D (6 bases). Germline CDR1 reads SGHRS; CDR2 reads YFSETQ. This CDR3 region has 15 residues. The germline V and J ends were trimmed by 0 bases and 8 bases, with 15 bases remaining between them. The CDR3 loop reads CASSLAGRTIDEQFF. The DNA for the CDR3 is TGCGCCAGCAGCTTGGCCGGACGGACTATCGATGAGCAGTTCTTC.

V usage is TRBV18 and J usage is TRBJ1-2, with D perhaps TRBD1 (5 bases). This CDR3 spans 14 amino acids. The V and J ends lost 3 bases and 4 bases respectively, with 12 bases between them. The germline gives CDR1 KGHSH, CDR2 LQKENI. CDR3 loop: CASSPQDTSYGYTF. The DNA for the CDR3 is TGTGCCAGCTCACCCCAGGACACCAGCTATGGCTACACCTTC. The whole variable domain, filled in from reference TRBV18 and TRBJ1-2, reads NAGVMQNPRHLVRRRGQEARLRCSPMKGHSHVYWYRQLPEEGLKFMVYLQKENIIDESGMPKERFSAEFPKEGPSILRIQQVVRGDSAAYFCASSPQDTSYGYTFGSGTRLTVV.

The V call is TRBV5-1, the J call TRBJ1-5; 10 nucleotides align to TRBD1. This CDR3 has 18 residues. The germline V gene encodes CDR1 SGHRS and CDR2 YFSETQ. V trimming: 4 bases; J trimming: 3 bases; junction bases outside the gene matches: 13. This CDR3 reads CASSLRDRGNSHNQPQHF. The DNA for the CDR3 is TGCGCCAGCAGCCTCCGGGACAGGGGTAATTCCCACAATCAGCCCCAGCATTTT.

This clone was seen a few times. The genes are TRBV19 and TRBJ2-1; no clear D. This CDR3 region has 15 residues. Trimming stripped 5 bases from V and 1 base from J, with 12 bases between. Germline V lookup: CDR1 LNHDA, CDR2 SQIVND (reference sequence). The DNA for the CDR3 is TGTGCCAGTAGTTGGAGTCGCGAGTCCTACAATGAGCAGTTCTTC. Amino acids: CASSWSRESYNEQFF.

A few counts support this clone. The chain joins TRBV6-5 to TRBJ2-6; D ambiguous. The germline gives CDR1 MNHEY, CDR2 SVGAGI. The V and J ends lost 2 bases and 2 bases respectively, with 10 bases between them. The CDR3 is 16 residues long. This CDR3 reads CASSYELETGANVLTF. CDR3 nucleotide sequence: TGTGCCAGCAGTTACGAGTTAGAAACTGGGGCCAACGTCCTGACTTTC.

V usage is TRBV7-9 and J usage is TRBJ1-1; D perhaps matches TRBD1 (6 bases). Germline V lookup: CDR1 SEHNR, CDR2 FQNEAQ (reference sequence). V was shortened by 6 bases and J by 3 bases, with 11 bases between the two germline ends. The CDR3 length is 13 residues. The DNA of the CDR3 is TGTGCCAGCAGAGAGGGGGAATACACTGAAGCTTTCTTT. It is translated as CASREGEYTEAFF.

The chain combines TRBV30 with TRBJ1-4; 7 bases are shared with TRBD1. Germline V gene data show CDR1 as GTSNPN and CDR2 as SVGIG (reference sequence). The ends lost 7 bases at V and 7 bases at J; junction bases unmatched: 12. This CDR3 is built from 14 residues. The CDR3 bases are TGTGCCTCATCGTACCCGGGGACAGTTGAAAAACTGTTTTTT. Amino acids: CASSYPGTVEKLFF.

The V and J genes are TRBV2 and TRBJ1-4; D gene ambiguous. Germline values: CDR1 SNHLY, CDR2 FYNNEI. V gave up 7 bases and J gave up 4 bases, with 7 bases separating them. This CDR3 has 12 amino acids. DNA for the CDR3: TGTGCCAGCAAAAGAATTAATGAAAAACTGTTTTTT. As protein: CASKRINEKLFF.

The V gene is TRBV5-1, the J gene TRBJ2-3; D perhaps matches TRBD1 (6 bases). V lost 4 bases and J 0 bases, leaving 21 bases between the germline ends. The germline CDR1 and CDR2 sequences are SGHRS and YFSETQ. The CDR3 loop spans 18 amino acids. For the CDR3, the DNA is TGCGCCAGCAGCCTGAGGGCAGGGGCTTACTCTAGCACAGATACGCAGTATTTT. This translates into CASSLRAGAYSSTDTQYF.

Only a few counts were recorded for this clone. The rearrangement joins TRBV25-1 to TRBJ2-1; TRBD2 matches at 7 bases. The germline CDR1 and CDR2 sequences are MGHDK and SYGVNS. This CDR3 has 15 amino acids. Losses at the gene ends were 4 bases for V and 9 bases for J; bases not matched to a gene: 12. The chain's CDR3 is CASSASRGRIGEQFF. The DNA of the CDR3 is TGTGCCAGCAGTGCCTCGCGGGGGAGGATTGGTGAGCAGTTCTTC.

Remarks on this clone: A much larger clone differs from this one at a single base, so this may be a read error. The chain joins TRBV6-6 to TRBJ2-3; no clear D. V gave up 7 bases and J gave up 2 bases, with 1 base separating them. Germline V lookup: CDR1 MNHNY, CDR2 SVGAGI (reference sequence). The CDR3 has 10 residues. The CDR3 loop reads CASNTDTQYF. The CDR3, as DNA: TGTGCCAGCAACACAGATACGCAGTATTTT.

The V gene is TRBV18, the J gene TRBJ2-7; D possibly uses TRBD1 or TRBD2 (7 bases each). The CDR3 has 13 amino acids. Looked up from germline, CDR1 is KGHSH and CDR2 is LQKENI. V lost 5 bases and J lost 4, with 12 bases in between. CDR3 loop: CASSRQGGYEQYF. The CDR3 nucleotides are TGTGCCAGCTCAAGACAGGGAGGGTACGAGCAGTACTTC.

The J gene is TRBJ1-5, the V gene TRBV14; 9 bases are shared with TRBD1. Looked up from germline, CDR1 is SGHDN and CDR2 is FVKESK. The CDR3 totals 15 residues. V shed 4 bases and J 3 bases; nucleotides not matched to a gene: 4. CDR3 residues: CASSPTGGSNQPQHF. Here the CDR3 DNA reads TGTGCCAGCAGCCCAACAGGGGGCTCCAATCAGCCCCAGCATTTT.

The CDR3 DNA reads as TGTGCCAGCAGTGACCCTATGCGGGGACAGGGACGCGAGGCAGAGACCCAGTACTTC. This encodes CASSDPMRGQGREAETQYF. The J gene is TRBJ2-5, the V gene TRBV2, with TRBD1 identical over 9 bases. The CDR3 is 19 amino acids. The junction had 18 bases not matched to a gene; V was cut back by 3 bases and J by 4 bases. Germline V gene lookup returns CDR1 SNHLY and CDR2 FYNNEI.

This clone was seen once. V is TRBV7-9 and J is TRBJ1-2, with D perhaps matching TRBD1 (6 bases). CDR1 is SEHNR and CDR2 is FQNEAQ in the germline V gene (reference sequence). CDR3 size: 15 residues. V lost 2 bases, J lost 6 bases, and 16 bases lay in between. CDR3 residues: CASSLRGQSLDGYTF. The DNA of the CDR3 is TGTGCCAGCAGCTTAAGGGGACAATCCCTCGATGGCTACACCTTC. Using reference TRBV7-9 and TRBJ1-2 for the parts outside the CDR3, the full variable domain is DTGVSQNPRHKITKRGQNVTFRCDPISEHNRLYWYRQTLGQGPEFLTYFQNEAQLEKSRLLSDRFSAERPKGSFSTLEIQRTEQGDSAMYLCASSLRGQSLDGYTFGSGTRLTVV.

CDR3 bases: TGTGCCAGCAGTGGGCAGGGCAGCTCCTACGAGCAGTACTTC. Translating it yields CASSGQGSSYEQYF. The chain joins TRBV6-5 to TRBJ2-7; tentative D call: TRBD1 (5 bases). The ends were cut back, 5 bases at V and 0 bases at J, with 11 bases in the middle. The CDR3 runs 14 residues. Per germline, CDR1 MNHEY and CDR2 SVGAGI.

This clone was seen only a few times. The genes are TRBV9 and TRBJ1-1, with unresolved D. The V and J ends lost 4 bases and 4 bases respectively, with 20 bases between them. CDR1 and CDR2 (germline): SGDLS, YYNGEE. The CDR3 length is 16 residues. CDR3 loop: CASSPPFGLSATEAFF. CDR3 DNA sequence: TGTGCCAGCAGCCCCCCCTTCGGGCTCTCCGCCACTGAAGCTTTCTTT. The full variable domain, completed using reference TRBV9 and TRBJ1-1, is DSGVTQTPKHLITATGQRVTLRCSPRSGDLSVYWYQQSLDQGLQFLIQYYNGEERAKGNILERFSAQQFPDLHSELNLSSLELGDSALYFCASSPPFGLSATEAFFGQGTRLTVV.

The CDR3 protein is CASIQDWDSCCSPLHF. CDR3 coding DNA: TGTGCCAGCATCCAGGACTGGGACTCTTGTTGTTCACCCCTCCACTTT. The chain has TRBV21-1 and TRBJ1-6. TRBV21-1 counts as a pseudogene. The CDR3 totals 16 residues.

This clone was found a few times. The chain recombines TRBV10-3 with TRBJ2-5; 11 bases fit TRBD1. Trimming took 7 bases from V and 3 from J; bases not matched to a gene: 10. The CDR3 sequence is 16 residues long. Germline assignment: CDR1 ENHRY and CDR2 SYGVKD. The CDR3: CAIKSTPGQGEETQYF. The CDR3 DNA reads as TGTGCCATCAAATCAACACCGGGACAGGGGGAAGAGACCCAGTACTTC.

This clone was counted only a few times. The CDR3 DNA sequence: TGTGCCTGGAGTGCAGGTGGGGGGCTGGGGAATTCACCCCTCCACTTT. It translates to CAWSAGGGLGNSPLHF. The chain joins TRBV30 to TRBJ1-6; a weak D match, TRBD1 (6 bases). V gave up 1 base and J gave up 7 bases, with 17 bases separating them. This CDR3 comprises 16 residues. Germline assignment: CDR1 GTSNPN and CDR2 SVGIG (reference sequence).

This clone was detected only a few times. V usage is TRBV10-3 and J usage is TRBJ1-5; D perhaps matches TRBD1 (6 bases). The CDR3 extends over 14 amino acids. The germline V gene encodes CDR1 ENHRY and CDR2 SYGVKD. The ends were cut back, 2 bases at V and 4 bases at J, with 9 bases in the middle. The CDR3 is CAISERGGNQPQHF. For the CDR3, the DNA is TGTGCCATCAGTGAGAGGGGGGGAAATCAGCCCCAGCATTTT.